A single sample gave rise to the 28 T cell receptor beta chains below, sequenced in a study of PD-1 blockade in mismatch repair-deficient tumors. Repertoires were generated with immunoSEQ multiplex PCR, while TCRdb's copy carries only in-frame clones and drops some. The repertoire holds tens of thousands of clones, with roughly 80% as singletons. This specimen consisted of peripheral blood, obtained 12 weeks after starting pembrolizumab. Receptors originate from an adult with mismatch repair-deficient cancer.

In its sample, this clone was seen once. The chain carries TRBV18 and TRBJ2-2, with 9 positions matching TRBD1. This CDR3 has 17 amino acids. The germline gives CDR1 KGHSH, CDR2 LQKENI. With 4 bases clipped from V and 7 bases from J, the junction kept 13 bases outside the gene matches. The CDR3 nucleotides read TGTGCCAGCTCACAAACCGGGACAGGGTATCTGGACGGGGAGCTGTTTTTT. Its protein is CASSQTGTGYLDGELFF.

The rearrangement links TRBV11-2 to TRBJ2-1, with 10 positions matching TRBD2. The CDR3 runs to 14 residues. V dropped 8 bases and J dropped 6; count of bases not matched to a gene: 7. Looked up from germline, CDR1 is SGHAT and CDR2 is FQNNGV. For the CDR3, the DNA is TGTGCCAGCGGCGGACTAGCGGTTACCAATGAGCAGTTCTTC. As protein: CASGGLAVTNEQFF.

The V gene is TRBV10-3, the J gene TRBJ2-3; 10 bases match TRBD2. This CDR3 contains 16 residues. Germline V gene data show CDR1 as ENHRY and CDR2 as SYGVKD. Trimming at V came to 4 bases and at J to 4 bases, leaving 8 bases not matched to a gene. The CDR3 here is CAISGGLAGAADTQYF. Here the CDR3 DNA reads TGTGCCATCAGTGGAGGGCTAGCGGGAGCCGCAGATACGCAGTATTTT.

This chain links TRBV28 with TRBJ2-1, with 10 bases that match TRBD2. The V gene end was trimmed by 3 bases and the J gene end by 8 bases; junction bases not matched to a gene: 10. This CDR3 has 16 amino acids. CDR1 is MDHEN and CDR2 is SYDVKM in the germline V gene. CDR3 nucleotides: TGTGCCAGCAGTTTCCAAGCGGGAGGGTCCGCTGATGAGCAGTTCTTC. Protein product: CASSFQAGGSADEQFF.

The J gene is TRBJ2-7, the V gene TRBV6-1; tentatively, D is TRBD2 (5 bases). The CDR3 is 12 residues long. CDR1 MNHNS and CDR2 SASEGT come from the germline V gene. Trimming took off 3 bases at V and 7 bases at J, with 10 bases between the two ends. DNA for the CDR3: TGTGCCAGCAGTGACCTCAGGAGGGAGCAGTACTTC. It translates to CASSDLRREQYF.

The chain carries TRBV9 and TRBJ1-1; the D is unclear. The germline V gene has CDR1 SGDLS and CDR2 YYNGEE. The V gene lost 4 bases and the J gene lost 5 bases, with 12 bases spanning the gap. The CDR3 is 13 residues long. CDR3: CASSLGPGTEAFF. CDR3 in DNA: TGTGCCAGCAGCCTTGGACCGGGGACTGAAGCTTTCTTT.

The chain combines TRBV2 with TRBJ2-1, with 12 bases fitting TRBD2. V trimming: 4 bases; J trimming: 7 bases; junction bases outside the gene matches: 14. Looked up from germline, CDR1 is SNHLY and CDR2 is FYNNEI. CDR3 length equals 18 residues. The CDR3 here is CASSAKLAGGTVLNEQFF. In nucleotides, the CDR3 is TGTGCCAGCAGTGCAAAGCTAGCGGGAGGGACGGTTTTGAATGAGCAGTTCTTC.

The V call is TRBV7-9, the J call TRBJ1-1; 8 bases are a match to TRBD1. From germline, CDR1 is SEHNR and CDR2 FQNEAQ (reference sequence). After removal of 0 bases from V and 4 bases from J, the junction contained 13 bases not matched to a gene. The CDR3 runs 18 residues. The CDR3 protein is CASSLAAAGGASGTEAFF. CDR3 nucleotides: TGTGCCAGCAGCTTAGCGGCGGCAGGGGGCGCCTCGGGCACTGAAGCTTTCTTT.

The CDR3 DNA reads TGTGCCAGCAGTTCCCAGGGAGAGAACACTGAAGCTTTCTTT. It encodes CASSSQGENTEAFF. The rearrangement joins TRBV27 to TRBJ1-1; D is perhaps TRBD1 (5 bases). Trimming shortened V by 4 bases and J by 1 base, and 10 bases separated the two germline ends. The CDR3 totals 14 residues. Germline V gene data show CDR1 as MNHEY and CDR2 as SMNVEV (reference sequence).

The gene calls are TRBV27 and TRBJ1-2; D not certain. The V gene lost 2 bases and the J gene lost 2 bases, with 6 bases spanning the gap. Germline V gene sequence: CDR1 MNHEY, CDR2 SMNVEV (reference sequence). The CDR3 is made up of 13 amino acids. CDR3: CASSLSGNYGYTF. DNA for the CDR3: TGTGCCAGCAGTTTAAGCGGCAACTATGGCTACACCTTC.

The CDR3 is CASSPRVEGREKLFF. CDR3 in DNA: TGTGCCAGCAGTCCCCGCGTAGAGGGTCGAGAAAAACTGTTTTTT. The chain has TRBV27 and TRBJ1-4, with no clear D. V was pared by 5 bases and J by 8 bases, with 18 bases between. CDR3 length: 15 residues. The germline V gene has CDR1 MNHEY and CDR2 SMNVEV (reference sequence).

The rearrangement joins TRBV11-3 to TRBJ2-2, with a tentative D call TRBD1 (5 bases). This CDR3 spans 13 amino acids. Deletions cut 6 bases from V and 1 base from J, with 6 bases between. From germline, CDR1 is SGHNT and CDR2 YENEEA. CDR3 in amino acids: CASRQENTGELFF. CDR3 DNA sequence: TGTGCCAGCAGACAGGAGAACACCGGGGAGCTGTTTTTT.

The sample holds a few counts of this clone. The rearrangement joins TRBV29-1 to TRBJ1-2; 7 positions match TRBD1. There are 12 residues in the CDR3. Germline V gene lookup returns CDR1 SQVTM and CDR2 ANQGSEA. V was clipped by 8 bases and J by 2 bases; unmatched bases: 5. The CDR3 reads CSFLTGNYGYTF. For the CDR3, the DNA is TGCAGCTTTTTGACAGGGAACTATGGCTACACCTTC.

The rearrangement uses TRBV15 and TRBJ2-1, with D maybe TRBD2 (6 bases). V shed 8 bases and J shed 7 bases, with 15 bases lying between them. The germline V gene has CDR1 LNHNV and CDR2 YYDKDF (reference sequence). The CDR3 totals 13 residues. The CDR3 spells CATELDRGNEQFF. The CDR3 DNA sequence: TGTGCCACCGAATTGGACCGGGGGAATGAGCAGTTCTTC.

The chain couples TRBV19 to TRBJ1-4, with 7 bases that match TRBD1. The CDR3 is made up of 15 amino acids. After removal of 5 bases from V and 4 bases from J, the junction contained 7 bases not matched to a gene. Germline V gene lookup returns CDR1 LNHDA and CDR2 SQIVND (reference sequence). The CDR3 loop is CASSQHRGDNEKLFF. The CDR3 region has the DNA TGTGCCAGTAGTCAGCACAGGGGCGATAATGAAAAACTGTTTTTT.

The V and J genes are TRBV9 and TRBJ2-1; D ambiguous. From germline, CDR1 is SGDLS and CDR2 YYNGEE. The ends were cut back, 0 bases at V and 10 bases at J, with 17 bases in the middle. The CDR3 is 15 amino acids. In DNA, the CDR3 is TGTGCCAGCAGCGTAGTTGGGATCGGGCCCGAGGAGCAGTTCTTC. Its translation: CASSVVGIGPEEQFF.

The rearrangement joins TRBV29-1 to TRBJ1-2; no definite D call. This CDR3 contains 8 residues. Germline CDR1 reads SQVTM; CDR2 reads ANQGSEA. The V gene lost 8 bases and the J gene lost 8 bases, with 6 bases spanning the gap. CDR3 residues: CSTDGYTF. The CDR3 DNA follows: TGCAGCACGGACGGCTACACCTTC.

V and J are TRBV6-1 and TRBJ2-7, with D uncertain. Germline V gives CDR1 MNHNS, CDR2 SASEGT. This CDR3 is 11 amino acids long. Trimming removed 6 bases at V and 2 bases at J, with 5 bases between. The CDR3, as DNA: TGTGCCAGCAGACGTACCTACGAGCAGTACTTC. Protein product: CASRRTYEQYF.

This chain connects TRBV11-2 to TRBJ1-1; no clear D. Germline loops: CDR1 SGHAT, CDR2 FQNNGV. Deletions cut 6 bases from V and 1 base from J, with 9 bases between. The CDR3 is 13 residues long. The CDR3 sequence: CASSEGRNTEAFF. The CDR3, as DNA: TGTGCCAGCAGTGAGGGAAGGAACACTGAAGCTTTCTTT.

This chain uses TRBV4-2 with TRBJ2-3; 13 nucleotides line up with TRBD2. V shed 0 bases, J shed 7 bases, and the junction held 4 bases outside the gene matches. The germline gives CDR1 LGHNA, CDR2 YNFKEQ. This CDR3 comprises 16 residues. The CDR3 nucleotides read TGTGCCAGCAGCCAAGATGGACTAGCGGGAGCAAATACGCAGTATTTT. It is translated as CASSQDGLAGANTQYF.

This chain uses TRBV28 with TRBJ1-2; tentative D call: TRBD1 (5 bases). This CDR3 is 14 amino acids long. Germline V lookup: CDR1 MDHEN, CDR2 SYDVKM. The ends were cut back, 6 bases at V and 3 bases at J, with 14 bases in the middle. The CDR3 DNA follows: TGTGCCAGCAGCCCGGATGGGGGAGACTATGGCTACACCTTC. Translation: CASSPDGGDYGYTF.

The rearrangement joins TRBV11-3 to TRBJ2-3; no clear D. Germline-derived CDR1 and CDR2 are SGHNT and YENEEA. The CDR3 is 11 residues long. The germline V and J ends were trimmed by 5 bases and 7 bases, with 7 bases remaining between them. The CDR3 region has the DNA TGTGCCAGCAGCCCATCGTATACGCAGTATTTT. Protein product: CASSPSYTQYF.

The chain links TRBV25-1 to TRBJ2-1, with 8 bases identical to TRBD2. CDR1 is MGHDK, CDR2 SYGVNS, per germline. With V trimmed by 5 bases and J by 2 bases, 5 bases remained unmatched. The length of the CDR3 is 15 residues. CDR3 residues: CASSSGSGTYNEQFF. DNA for the CDR3: TGTGCCAGCAGTAGCGGGAGCGGGACCTACAATGAGCAGTTCTTC.

Details on this clone: The germline gene is not matched at one end of the junction; a read error may be the cause. V and J are TRBV19 and TRBJ2-1; 10 bases fit TRBD1. The germline V gene encodes CDR1 LNHDA and CDR2 SQIVND (reference sequence). There are 12 residues in the CDR3. The CDR3 reads CASSIVGTGVLF. CDR3 nucleotides: TGTGCCAGTAGTATAGTAGGGACAGGGGTGCTCTTC.

The gene calls are TRBV5-1 and TRBJ2-2; a weak D match, TRBD1 (6 bases). CDR1 SGHRS and CDR2 YFSETQ come from the germline V gene. Trimming left V 0 bases short and J 6 bases short, with 12 bases between. The length of the CDR3 is 15 residues. CDR3: CASSLAAAGAGELFF. In DNA, the CDR3 is TGCGCCAGCAGCTTGGCCGCGGCAGGGGCCGGGGAGCTGTTTTTT.

V gene TRBV30 combines with J gene TRBJ1-2; D ambiguous. In germline, CDR1 is GTSNPN, CDR2 SVGIG (reference sequence). The germline V and J ends were trimmed by 5 bases and 4 bases, with 14 bases remaining between them. The CDR3 covers 13 residues. The CDR3 DNA reads TGTGCCTGGGCCGCTACTAACGGCTATGGCTACACCTTC. Translation: CAWAATNGYGYTF.

The J gene is TRBJ2-7, the V gene TRBV6-6; 8 bases fit TRBD1. With 6 bases clipped from V and 1 base from J, the junction kept 5 bases outside the gene matches. This CDR3 has 14 residues. Germline V gene sequence: CDR1 MNHNY, CDR2 SVGAGI (reference sequence). The CDR3 sequence is CASSPGQGSYEQYF. The DNA of the CDR3 is TGTGCCAGCAGCCCCGGACAGGGATCCTACGAGCAGTACTTC.

This sequence joins TRBV19 and TRBJ1-4, with TRBD1 as a possible D gene (6 bases). V was shortened by 10 bases and J by 6 bases, with 15 bases between the two germline ends. Looked up from germline, CDR1 is LNHDA and CDR2 is SQIVND (reference sequence). This CDR3 region has 13 residues. DNA for the CDR3: TGTGCCACCTCAGGGGTCGGTGATGAAAAACTGTTTTTT. Translated: CATSGVGDEKLFF.